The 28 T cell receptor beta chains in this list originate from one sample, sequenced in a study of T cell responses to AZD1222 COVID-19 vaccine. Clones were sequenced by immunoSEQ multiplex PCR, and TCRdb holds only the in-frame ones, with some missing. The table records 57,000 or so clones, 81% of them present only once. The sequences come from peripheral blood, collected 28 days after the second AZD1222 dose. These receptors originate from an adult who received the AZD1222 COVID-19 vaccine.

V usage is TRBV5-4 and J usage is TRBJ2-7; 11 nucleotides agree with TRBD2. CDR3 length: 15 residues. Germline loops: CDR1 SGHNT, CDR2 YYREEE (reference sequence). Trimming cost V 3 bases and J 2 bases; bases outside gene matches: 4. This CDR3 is CASSSRLAGPYEQYF. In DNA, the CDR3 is TGTGCCAGCAGCTCCCGACTAGCGGGGCCCTACGAGCAGTACTTC.

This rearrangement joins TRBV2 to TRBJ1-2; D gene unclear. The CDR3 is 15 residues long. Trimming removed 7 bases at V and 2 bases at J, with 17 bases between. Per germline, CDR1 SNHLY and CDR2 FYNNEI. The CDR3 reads CASILTPAGNYGYTF. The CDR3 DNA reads TGTGCCAGCATACTCACGCCCGCCGGGAACTATGGCTACACCTTC.

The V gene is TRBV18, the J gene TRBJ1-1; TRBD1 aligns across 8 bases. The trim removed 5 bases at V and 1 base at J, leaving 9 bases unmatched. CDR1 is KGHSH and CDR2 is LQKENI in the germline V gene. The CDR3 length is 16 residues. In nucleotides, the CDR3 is TGTGCCAGCTCATCCAACAGGGGGATGGCGAACACTGAAGCTTTCTTT. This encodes CASSSNRGMANTEAFF.

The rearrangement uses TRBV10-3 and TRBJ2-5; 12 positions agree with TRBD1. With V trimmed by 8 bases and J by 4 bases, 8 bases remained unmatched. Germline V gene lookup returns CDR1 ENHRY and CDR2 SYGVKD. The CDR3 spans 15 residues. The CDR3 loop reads CAISRDRGLLETQYF. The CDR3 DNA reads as TGTGCCATCTCTCGGGACAGGGGGCTCCTAGAGACCCAGTACTTC.

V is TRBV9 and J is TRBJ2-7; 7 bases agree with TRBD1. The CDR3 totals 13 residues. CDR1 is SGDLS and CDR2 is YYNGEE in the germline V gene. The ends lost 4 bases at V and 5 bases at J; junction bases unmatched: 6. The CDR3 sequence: CASSTQGNHEQYF. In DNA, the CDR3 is TGTGCCAGCAGCACACAGGGGAACCACGAGCAGTACTTC.

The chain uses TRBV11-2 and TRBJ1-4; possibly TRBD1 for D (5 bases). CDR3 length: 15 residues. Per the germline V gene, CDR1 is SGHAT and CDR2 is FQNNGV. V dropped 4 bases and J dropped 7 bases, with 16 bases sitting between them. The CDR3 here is CASSSRGASGEKLFF. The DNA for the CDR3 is TGTGCCAGCAGCTCTCGGGGCGCATCGGGTGAAAAACTGTTTTTT.

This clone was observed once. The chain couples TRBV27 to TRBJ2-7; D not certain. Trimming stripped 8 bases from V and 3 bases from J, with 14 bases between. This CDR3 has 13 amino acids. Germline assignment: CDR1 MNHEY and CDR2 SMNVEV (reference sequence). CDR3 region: CASSFKVGYEQYF. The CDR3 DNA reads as TGTGCCAGCTCTTTCAAGGTGGGCTACGAGCAGTACTTC.

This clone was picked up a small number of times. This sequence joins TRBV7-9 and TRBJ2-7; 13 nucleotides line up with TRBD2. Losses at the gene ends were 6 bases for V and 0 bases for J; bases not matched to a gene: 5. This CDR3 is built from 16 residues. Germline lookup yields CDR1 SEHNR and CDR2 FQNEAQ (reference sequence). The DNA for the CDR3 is TGTGCCAGCAGGCGGACTAGCGGGGGCAGCTCCTACGAGCAGTACTTC. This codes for CASRRTSGGSSYEQYF.

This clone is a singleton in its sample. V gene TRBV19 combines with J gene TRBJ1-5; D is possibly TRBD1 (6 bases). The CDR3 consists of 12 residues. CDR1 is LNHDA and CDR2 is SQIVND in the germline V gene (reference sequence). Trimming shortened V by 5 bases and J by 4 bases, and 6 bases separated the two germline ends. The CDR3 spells CASSQGNQPQHF. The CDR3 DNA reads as TGTGCCAGTAGTCAGGGGAATCAGCCCCAGCATTTT.

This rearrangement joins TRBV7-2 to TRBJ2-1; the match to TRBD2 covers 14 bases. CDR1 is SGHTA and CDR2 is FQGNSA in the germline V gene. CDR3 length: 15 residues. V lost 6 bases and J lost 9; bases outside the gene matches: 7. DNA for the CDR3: TGTGCCAGCAGACGGGGACTAGCGGGAGAGGTTGAGCAGTTCTTC. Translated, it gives CASRRGLAGEVEQFF.

DNA for the CDR3: TGTGCCAGCAGCTGGGGTGAGGGGTTAGAGCAGTACTTC. Its translation is CASSWGEGLEQYF. The chain couples TRBV5-6 to TRBJ2-7, with D perhaps assigned TRBD1 or TRBD2 (5 bases each). Germline V gene data show CDR1 as SGHDT and CDR2 as YYEEEE. The CDR3 contains 13 residues. With 3 bases removed from V and 7 bases from J, the gap between germline ends came to 14 bases.

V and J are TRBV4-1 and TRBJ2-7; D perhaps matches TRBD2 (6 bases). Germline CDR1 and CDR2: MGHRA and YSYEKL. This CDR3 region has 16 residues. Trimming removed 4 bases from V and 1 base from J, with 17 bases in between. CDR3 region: CASSPNPGLTSYEQYF. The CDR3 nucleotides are TGCGCCAGCAGCCCAAACCCGGGACTGACATCCTACGAGCAGTACTTC.

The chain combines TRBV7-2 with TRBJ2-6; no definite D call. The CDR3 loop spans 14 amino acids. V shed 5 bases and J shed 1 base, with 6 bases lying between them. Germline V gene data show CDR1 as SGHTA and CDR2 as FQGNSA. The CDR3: CASSPDSGANVLTF. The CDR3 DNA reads TGTGCCAGCAGCCCCGATTCTGGGGCCAACGTCCTGACTTTC.

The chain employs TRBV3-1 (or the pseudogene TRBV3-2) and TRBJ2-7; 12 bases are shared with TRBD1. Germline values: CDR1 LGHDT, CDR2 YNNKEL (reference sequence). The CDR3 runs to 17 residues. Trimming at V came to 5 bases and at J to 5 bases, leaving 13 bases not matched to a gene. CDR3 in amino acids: CASSKQLTGTGGHEQYF. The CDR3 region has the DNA TGTGCCAGCAGCAAACAACTGACCGGGACAGGGGGCCACGAGCAGTACTTC.

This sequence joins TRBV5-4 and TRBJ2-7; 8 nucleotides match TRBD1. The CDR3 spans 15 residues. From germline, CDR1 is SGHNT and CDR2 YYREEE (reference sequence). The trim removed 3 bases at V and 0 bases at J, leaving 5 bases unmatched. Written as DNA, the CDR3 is TGTGCCAGCAGCTCAAGGACAGGGAGCTCCTACGAGCAGTACTTC. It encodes CASSSRTGSSYEQYF.

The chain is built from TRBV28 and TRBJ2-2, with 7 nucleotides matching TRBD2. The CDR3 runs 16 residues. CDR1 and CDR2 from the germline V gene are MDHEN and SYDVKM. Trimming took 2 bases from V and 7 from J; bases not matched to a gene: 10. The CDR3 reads CASSLPGLGAGGELFF. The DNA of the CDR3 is TGTGCCAGCAGTTTACCCGGACTAGGGGCGGGCGGGGAGCTGTTTTTT. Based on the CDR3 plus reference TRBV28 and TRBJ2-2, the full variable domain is DVKVTQSSRYLVKRTGEKVFLECVQDMDHENMFWYRQDPGLGLRLIYFSYDVKMKEKGDIPEGYSVSREKKERFSLILESASTNQTSMYLCASSLPGLGAGGELFFGEGSRLTVL.

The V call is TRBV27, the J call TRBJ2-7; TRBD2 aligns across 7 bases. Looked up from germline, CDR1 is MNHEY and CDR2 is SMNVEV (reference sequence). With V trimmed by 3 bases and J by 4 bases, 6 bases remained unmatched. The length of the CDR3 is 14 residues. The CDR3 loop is CASSFLGGRYEQYF. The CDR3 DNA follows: TGTGCCAGCAGTTTTTTGGGGGGGAGATACGAGCAGTACTTC.

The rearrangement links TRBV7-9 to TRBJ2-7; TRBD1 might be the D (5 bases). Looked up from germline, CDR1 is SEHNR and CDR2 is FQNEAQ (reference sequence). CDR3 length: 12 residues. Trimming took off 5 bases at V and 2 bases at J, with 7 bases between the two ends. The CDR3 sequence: CASSLTAYEQYF. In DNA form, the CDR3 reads TGTGCCAGCAGCCTGACAGCCTACGAGCAGTACTTC. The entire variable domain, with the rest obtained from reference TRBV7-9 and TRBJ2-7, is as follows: DTGVSQNPRHKITKRGQNVTFRCDPISEHNRLYWYRQTLGQGPEFLTYFQNEAQLEKSRLLSDRFSAERPKGSFSTLEIQRTEQGDSAMYLCASSLTAYEQYFGPGTRLTVT.

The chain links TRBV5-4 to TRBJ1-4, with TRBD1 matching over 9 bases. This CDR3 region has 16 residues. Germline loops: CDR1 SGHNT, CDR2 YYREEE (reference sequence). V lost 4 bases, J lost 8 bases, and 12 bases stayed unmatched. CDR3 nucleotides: TGTGCCAGCAGCCGCCTAGGGACAGGGATTTCCGAAAAACTGTTTTTT. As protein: CASSRLGTGISEKLFF.

CDR3 bases: TGTGCCAGCAGCCTCCGGAACATGGGAAAAGAGACCCAGTACTTC. It translates to CASSLRNMGKETQYF. The chain uses TRBV28 and TRBJ2-5; D gene unclear. The CDR3 is made up of 15 amino acids. Per the germline V gene, CDR1 is MDHEN and CDR2 is SYDVKM. V was cut by 6 bases and J by 3 bases, with 17 bases left in between.

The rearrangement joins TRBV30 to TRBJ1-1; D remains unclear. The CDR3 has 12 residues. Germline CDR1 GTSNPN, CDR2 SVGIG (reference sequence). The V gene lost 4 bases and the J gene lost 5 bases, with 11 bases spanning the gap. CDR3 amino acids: CAWNYLGTEAFF. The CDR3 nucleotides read TGTGCCTGGAACTACCTTGGGACTGAAGCTTTCTTT.

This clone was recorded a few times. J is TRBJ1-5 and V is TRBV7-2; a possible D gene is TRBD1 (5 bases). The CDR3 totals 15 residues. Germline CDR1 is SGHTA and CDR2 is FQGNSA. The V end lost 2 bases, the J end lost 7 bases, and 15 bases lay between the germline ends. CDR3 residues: CASSLTRGGGQPQHF. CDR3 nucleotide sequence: TGTGCCAGCAGCTTAACGCGTGGGGGGGGACAGCCCCAGCATTTT.

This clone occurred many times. The CDR3 sequence: CASSSGTPSTDTQYF. The CDR3 DNA reads TGTGCCAGCAGTTCAGGGACTCCTAGCACAGATACGCAGTATTTT. The chain links TRBV25-1 to TRBJ2-3, with D possibly matching TRBD2 (6 bases). V lost 5 bases and J lost 0, with 12 bases in between. The CDR3 loop spans 15 amino acids. Per the germline V gene, CDR1 is MGHDK and CDR2 is SYGVNS.

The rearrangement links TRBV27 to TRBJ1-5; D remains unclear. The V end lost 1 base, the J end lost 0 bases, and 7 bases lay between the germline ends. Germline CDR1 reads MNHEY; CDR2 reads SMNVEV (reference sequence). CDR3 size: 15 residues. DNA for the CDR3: TGTGCCAGCAGTTTATTCCGGGGTAGCAATCAGCCCCAGCATTTT. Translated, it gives CASSLFRGSNQPQHF.

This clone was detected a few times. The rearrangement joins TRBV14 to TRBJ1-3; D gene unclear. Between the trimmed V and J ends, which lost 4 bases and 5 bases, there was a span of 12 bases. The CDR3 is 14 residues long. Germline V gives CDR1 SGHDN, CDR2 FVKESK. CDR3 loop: CASSPAGQRNTIYF. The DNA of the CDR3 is TGTGCCAGCAGCCCTGCGGGTCAGAGAAACACCATATATTTT.

CDR3: CASSKGQGPGNTIYF. In DNA form, the CDR3 reads TGTGCCAGCAGCAAGGGACAGGGGCCTGGAAACACCATATATTTT. The chain has TRBV5-4 and TRBJ1-3; 10 bases are shared with TRBD1. V lost 4 bases and J lost 2; bases outside the gene matches: 3. This CDR3 spans 15 amino acids. Germline CDR1 SGHNT, CDR2 YYREEE (reference sequence).

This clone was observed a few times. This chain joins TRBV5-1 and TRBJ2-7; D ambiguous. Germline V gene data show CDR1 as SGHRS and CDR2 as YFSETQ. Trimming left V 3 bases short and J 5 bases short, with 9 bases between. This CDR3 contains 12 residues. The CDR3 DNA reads TGCGCCAGCAGCTCCGTCCCGAACGAGCAGTACTTC. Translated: CASSSVPNEQYF.

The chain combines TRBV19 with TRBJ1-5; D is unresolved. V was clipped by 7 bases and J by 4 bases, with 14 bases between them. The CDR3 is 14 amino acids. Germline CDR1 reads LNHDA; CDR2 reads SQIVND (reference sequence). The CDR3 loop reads CASTNRSPNQPQHF. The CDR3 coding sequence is TGTGCCAGTACCAATAGGAGTCCAAATCAGCCCCAGCATTTT.